The clone carrying this T cell receptor (beta chain) was detected a few times. Its specificity is not known. The CDR3 sequence is 15 residues long. Germline V gives CDR1 SGHRS, CDR2 YFSETQ. V shed 4 bases and J shed 5 bases, with 19 bases lying between them. The sample is drawn from a study of T cells after yellow fever vaccination. General observations from the study: Reappearance after the booster was observed for most primary-vaccination clones (roughly 96% CD4, roughly 90% CD8). The secondary response was weaker, and its peak arrived faster, on day 5 versus 15. CD4 and CD8 compartments shared a small share of clonotypes.

5'RACE template switching generated TCR cDNA, adding a universal primer site and UMIs. TCRdb re-called the 5' RACE reads through MiXCR, storing one row per CDR3 protein. The sample contains 500,000 to 650,000 distinct CDR3 sequences, about 17% of which appear only once. This chain links TRBV5-1 with TRBJ2-7; a possible D gene is TRBD1 (6 bases). The receptor's source is a man aged 18 to 29 who received the YFV17D yellow fever vaccine. This sample comprised PBMCs, obtained more than 4 days after the first yellow fever vaccination. Written as DNA, the CDR3 is TGCGCCAGCAGCGACGGGACACGGGTTGACCACGAGCAGTACGTC. Its protein product is CASSDGTRVDHEQYV.